Detailed here is one T cell receptor (beta chain). The sample originates from a study of T cell changes during pregnancy in multiple sclerosis. The assay was immunoSEQ multiplex PCR, and TCRdb's table has in-frame clones only and misses some. In the table there are under 45,000 clones, 94% of which are singletons. The CDR3 has 15 amino acids. V dropped 2 bases and J dropped 4; count of bases not matched to a gene: 7. Per the germline V gene, CDR1 is SGDLS and CDR2 is YYNGEE. The clonotype originates from a female donor with multiple sclerosis, enrolled in a pregnancy study. The chain uses TRBV9 and TRBJ2-7; 9 bases match TRBD1. The sequencing here drew on CD4+ T cells from peripheral blood mononuclear cells, taken after pregnancy. The CDR3 sequence: CASSVDRGQGYEQYF. CDR3 sequence (DNA): TGTGCCAGCAGCGTGGACAGGGGCCAGGGGTACGAGCAGTACTTC.